Sequencing of this T cell receptor (beta chain) was carried out in a study of T cell responses to AZD1222 COVID-19 vaccine. Study-wide points: Nearly half of spike-specific TCRs reportedly target variant regions that are unmutated in the B.1.351 and B.1.1.7 variants. A rise in Spike-specific TCR breadth and depth followed two AZD1222 doses.

Some clones are missing from TCRdb's copy, which holds only in-frame ones; the method was immunoSEQ multiplex PCR. The data show 120,000 to 150,000 clones, roughly 84% seen once. V trimming: 0 bases; J trimming: 4 bases; junction bases outside the gene matches: 9. The CDR3 covers 18 residues. Germline V gives CDR1 SGHRS, CDR2 YFSETQ. A remark on this clone: The antigen remains unidentified.

Both about-4-week and about-12-week second-dose recipients were combined. The material was peripheral blood, obtained 28 days after the second AZD1222 dose. V usage is TRBV5-1 and J usage is TRBJ2-3; TRBD2 matches 12 bases. The sequence came from an adult who received the AZD1222 COVID-19 vaccine. The CDR3 nucleotides read TGCGCCAGCAGCTTGGGGCCTGCTAGCGGGGGGGCTGCAGATACGCAGTATTTT. Its translation: CASSLGPASGGAADTQYF. The entire variable domain, with the rest obtained from reference TRBV5-1 and TRBJ2-3, is as follows: KAGVTQTPRYLIKTRGQQVTLSCSPISGHRSVSWYQQTPGQGLQFLFEYFSETQRNKGNFPGRFSGRQFSNSRSEMNVSTLELGDSALYLCASSLGPASGGAADTQYFGPGTRLTVL.